This T cell receptor beta chain stems from a study of early T cells in non-severe SARS-CoV-2 infection. The overall study: The study sequenced bulk RNA from unsorted whole blood, with chains unpaired.

Study-wide findings and caveats: Matching against VDJdb likely underestimated virus-specific expansions, favoring anti-spike CD8.

The V end was cut by 5 bases, the J end by 2 bases, with 16 bases between. This CDR3 is 16 amino acids long. The germline CDR1 and CDR2 sequences are SEHNR and FQNEAQ (reference sequence). This clonotype showed up many times. What it recognizes is unknown. Unique molecular identifiers were affixed to single, distinct cDNA molecules. Each CDR3 protein gets one entry after TCRdb re-called the 5' RACE reads with MiXCR. The sample lists 80,000 to 95,000 distinct CDR3 sequences, approximately 13% seen once, with about 6.5% in the top ten. This rearrangement joins TRBV7-9 to TRBJ1-5; weak D call: TRBD1 (5 bases). Specimen: whole blood. This sequence was found in an adult who was a healthcare worker with PCR-confirmed SARS-CoV-2 infection or an uninfected control (not recorded which). CDR3 amino acids: CASSPPGYQGNQPQHF. CDR3 nucleotide sequence: TGTGCCAGCAGCCCACCAGGGTATCAAGGCAATCAGCCCCAGCATTTT. Using reference TRBV7-9 and TRBJ1-5 for the parts outside the CDR3, the full variable domain is DTGVSQNPRHKITKRGQNVTFRCDPISEHNRLYWYRQTLGQGPEFLTYFQNEAQLEKSRLLSDRFSAERPKGSFSTLEIQRTEQGDSAMYLCASSPPGYQGNQPQHFGDGTRLSIL.